One and the same sample provided the 5 T cell receptor beta chains below, sequenced in a study of cytomegalovirus exposure and HLA in healthy donors. The study ran its PCR with 60 Vbeta and 13 Jbeta primers. The assay was immunoSEQ multiplex PCR, and TCRdb's table has in-frame clones only and misses some. The data hold under 200,000 clones, with around 73% observed a single time. The sample taken for sequencing was PBMCs. The receptors here all came from a man aged 55 to 70 in good health and CMV-seronegative.

This clone was found a few times. The J gene is TRBJ2-7, the V gene TRBV4-3; 9 bases are a match to TRBD1. V shed 0 bases, J shed 1 base, and the junction held 1 base outside the gene matches. CDR3 length: 15 residues. Germline CDR1 and CDR2: LGHNA and YSLEER. The CDR3 loop is CASSQEGTGSYEQYF. The DNA of the CDR3 is TGCGCCAGCAGCCAAGAAGGGACAGGGTCCTACGAGCAGTACTTC.

The V and J genes are TRBV5-1 and TRBJ2-3; 8 bases are a match to TRBD2. CDR3 length: 17 residues. The V and J ends lost 5 bases and 2 bases, in that order; junction bases with no gene match: 13. From germline, CDR1 is SGHRS and CDR2 YFSETQ. The CDR3 DNA is TGCGCCAGCAGGGCCAGCGGGAGCCCTAGGAACACAGATACGCAGTATTTT. Its protein is CASRASGSPRNTDTQYF. Complete variable domain (other parts from reference TRBV5-1 and TRBJ2-3): KAGVTQTPRYLIKTRGQQVTLSCSPISGHRSVSWYQQTPGQGLQFLFEYFSETQRNKGNFPGRFSGRQFSNSRSEMNVSTLELGDSALYLCASRASGSPRNTDTQYFGPGTRLTVL.

This clone has just a few counts. This chain connects TRBV10-3 to TRBJ1-2; 10 positions match TRBD1. This CDR3 comprises 15 residues. CDR1 and CDR2 from the germline V gene are ENHRY and SYGVKD. Germline trimming cut 2 bases from V and 6 bases from J; bases unmatched to any gene: 6. The CDR3 coding sequence is TGTGCCATCAGTGAGGCTAGACAGGGGGCGGATGGCTACACCTTC. This gives the protein CAISEARQGADGYTF.

The genes are TRBV7-8 and TRBJ2-3, with 8 bases lining up with TRBD2. Germline V gene lookup returns CDR1 SGHVS and CDR2 FQNEAQ. V lost 4 bases to trimming and J lost 3 bases; unmatched junction nucleotides: 12. The CDR3 is 17 residues long. Here the CDR3 reads CASSSLLSPGGTDTQYF. The CDR3 nucleotides are TGTGCCAGCAGCTCGCTCTTGTCGCCGGGGGGGACAGATACGCAGTATTTT.

The V call is TRBV7-8, the J call TRBJ1-5; 10 nucleotides line up with TRBD1. In germline, CDR1 is SGHVS, CDR2 FQNEAQ. The CDR3 spans 16 residues. V shed 4 bases, J shed 6 bases, and the junction held 9 bases outside the gene matches. The CDR3 DNA sequence: TGTGCCAGCAGCTCCATGGTGACAGGGGGCGGTCAGCCCCAGCATTTT. Translated: CASSSMVTGGGQPQHF.